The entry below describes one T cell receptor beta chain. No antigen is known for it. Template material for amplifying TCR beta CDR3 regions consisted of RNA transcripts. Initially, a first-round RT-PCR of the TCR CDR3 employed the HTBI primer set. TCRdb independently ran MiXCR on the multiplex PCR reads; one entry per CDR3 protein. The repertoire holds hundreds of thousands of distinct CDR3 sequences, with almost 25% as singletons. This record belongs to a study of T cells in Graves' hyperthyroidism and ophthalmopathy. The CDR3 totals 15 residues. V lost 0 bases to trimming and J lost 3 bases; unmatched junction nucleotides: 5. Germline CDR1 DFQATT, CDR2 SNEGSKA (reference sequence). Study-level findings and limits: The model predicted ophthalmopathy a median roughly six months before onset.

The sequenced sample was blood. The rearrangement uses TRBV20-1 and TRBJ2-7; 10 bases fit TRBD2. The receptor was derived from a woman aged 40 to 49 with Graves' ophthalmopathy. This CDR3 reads CSARDSSGSIYEQYF. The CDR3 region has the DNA TGCAGTGCTAGAGATTCTAGCGGGAGTATCTACGAGCAGTACTTC.